The present entry profiles one T cell receptor (beta chain) with its context. Its antigen is still unknown. The sample originates from a study of cytomegalovirus exposure and HLA in healthy donors. Study-level findings and limits: Researchers reported that a few CMV-associated chains were confirmed in vitro as CMV antigen-specific. TCR beta sequences numbering around 15,000 were associated with HLA alleles at 0.05 false discovery rate in a later analysis.

Germline V gene data show CDR1 as DFQATT and CDR2 as SNEGSKA (reference sequence). This CDR3 comprises 11 residues. V lost 3 bases and J 8 bases, leaving 8 bases between the germline ends. It was with 60 Vbeta and 13 Jbeta primers that the PCR ran. Data came from immunoSEQ multiplex PCR; TCRdb stores just in-frame clones and leaves some out. The repertoire holds around 170,000 clones, with over 70% as singletons. The sequence came from a woman aged 45-65 years in good health and CMV-seropositive. The chain has TRBV20-1 and TRBJ2-4; weak D call: TRBD2 (5 bases). The sample was PBMCs. The CDR3, as DNA: TGCAGTGCTAGCCGGGGAGACATTCAGTACTTC. The encoded protein is CSASRGDIQYF.